Each of the 11 T cell receptor beta chains below was sequenced from the same sample in a study of CD8+ T cells in alopecia areata. RNA was isolated and reverse transcribed to cDNA, the sequencing template. Sequenced by immunoSEQ multiplex PCR; TCRdb stores in-frame clones only, minus some. The data contain more than 95,000 clones, around 50% of them singletons. The sample consisted of NKG2D-low CD8+ T cells sorted from blood. Source of these receptors: a human donor with alopecia areata.

The rearrangement links TRBV4-1 to TRBJ2-5; 7 nucleotides agree with TRBD1. Per germline, CDR1 MGHRA and CDR2 YSYEKL. The CDR3 contains 12 residues. After removal of 4 bases from V and 5 bases from J, the junction contained 1 base not matched to a gene. The CDR3 is CASSPQGETQYF. The DNA of the CDR3 is TGCGCCAGCAGCCCACAGGGGGAGACCCAGTACTTC.

The V and J genes are TRBV6-5 and TRBJ2-5; TRBD1 aligns across 10 bases. V was pared by 6 bases and J by 4 bases, with 2 bases of the junction left unmatched. Germline-derived CDR1 and CDR2 are MNHEY and SVGAGI. The CDR3 is 13 residues long. Written as DNA, the CDR3 is TGTGCCAGCAGCCGGACAGGGGGAGAGACCCAGTACTTC. This gives the protein CASSRTGGETQYF.

The V call is TRBV29-1, the J call TRBJ2-5; 7 positions match TRBD1. TRBJ2-7 matches the DNA end more closely, so the J call is doubtful. In germline, CDR1 is SQVTM, CDR2 ANQGSEA. The length of the CDR3 is 14 residues. The CDR3 is CSVEVGTETYEQYF. The DNA of the CDR3 is TGCAGCGTTGAAGTCGGGACAGAAACGTACGAGCAGTACTTC.

The gene calls are TRBV29-1 and TRBJ1-2, with a tentative D call TRBD1 (6 bases). Germline V gene data show CDR1 as SQVTM and CDR2 as ANQGSEA. Trimming cost V 6 bases and J 5 bases, with 13 bases left between them. This CDR3 contains 12 residues. The CDR3 here is CSVAPQGYGYTF. The CDR3 DNA sequence: TGCAGCGTAGCCCCCCAGGGGTATGGCTACACCTTC.

The chain links TRBV29-1 to TRBJ1-2; 8 bases match TRBD1. The V gene end was trimmed by 5 bases and the J gene end by 11 bases; junction bases not matched to a gene: 7. The CDR3 length is 11 residues. Germline loops: CDR1 SQVTM, CDR2 ANQGSEA. The CDR3 DNA reads TGCAGCGTTCCGTTAAACAGGGGGTACACCTTC. Translation: CSVPLNRGYTF.

In its sample, this clone was seen a few times. V and J are TRBV4-1 and TRBJ2-1; 9 positions agree with TRBD1. The CDR3 contains 16 residues. In germline, CDR1 is MGHRA, CDR2 YSYEKL. V dropped 2 bases and J dropped 9; count of bases not matched to a gene: 11. The CDR3 loop is CASSQSIGTGNLEQFF. DNA for the CDR3: TGCGCCAGCAGCCAATCGATTGGGACAGGGAATCTTGAGCAGTTCTTC.

This rearrangement joins TRBV6-5 to TRBJ1-1; no firm D call. V lost 0 bases to trimming and J lost 5 bases, with 7 bases between them. The CDR3 totals 13 residues. In germline, CDR1 is MNHEY, CDR2 SVGAGI. CDR3 region: CASSYSRTTEAFF. DNA of the CDR3: TGTGCCAGCAGTTACTCGCGAACGACTGAAGCTTTCTTT.

The sample holds a few counts of this clone. The V and J genes are TRBV29-1 and TRBJ2-1; D ambiguous. The CDR3 sequence is 11 residues long. Per germline, CDR1 SQVTM and CDR2 ANQGSEA. Trimming took 4 bases from V and 8 from J, leaving 9 bases between them. The CDR3 coding sequence is TGCAGCGTTGTGGTTGGCTATGAGCAGTTCTTC. Translating gives CSVVVGYEQFF.

V and J are TRBV9 and TRBJ2-3; D is possibly TRBD1 (5 bases). The V end lost 4 bases, the J end lost 5 bases, and 8 bases lay between the germline ends. The CDR3 is 12 residues long. Germline assignment: CDR1 SGDLS and CDR2 YYNGEE. The CDR3 sequence is CASSNRGDTQYF. The CDR3 DNA reads as TGTGCCAGCAGCAATAGGGGAGATACGCAGTATTTT.

This rearrangement joins TRBV29-1 to TRBJ2-7; D ambiguous. V dropped 0 bases and J dropped 4 bases, with 7 bases sitting between them. CDR1 SQVTM and CDR2 ANQGSEA come from the germline V gene. The CDR3 loop spans 12 amino acids. In DNA form, the CDR3 reads TGCAGCGTTGAAGATGCGGCATACGAGCAGTACTTC. Protein sequence: CSVEDAAYEQYF.

Only one count was recorded for this clone. The rearrangement uses TRBV7-8 and TRBJ2-7; tentatively, D is TRBD2 (7 bases). V lost 1 base and J 6 bases, leaving 16 bases between the germline ends. Germline values: CDR1 SGHVS, CDR2 FQNEAQ. This CDR3 is built from 15 residues. CDR3 bases: TGTGCCAGCAGCTTAGGGGGGGGCCTCAGGGGCGAGCAGTACTTC. Translation: CASSLGGGLRGEQYF.